This T cell receptor beta chain was sequenced during a study of blood T cells in healthy people across ages. Study-wide results and caveats: While age rose, TCR beta diversity per million T cells dropped in a roughly linear way. It was the long-lived donors that had more naive CD4+ cells and higher diversity than aged donors.

Remarks on this clonotype: Its antigen remains unknown.

V dropped 8 bases and J dropped 2; count of bases not matched to a gene: 10. Germline V gene lookup returns CDR1 SEHNR and CDR2 FQNEAQ (reference sequence). This CDR3 contains 17 residues. Through a sample-barcoded 5' primer and a J-beta primer mix, a second PCR was run for roughly 6 to 12 cycles. One entry per CDR3 protein results from TCRdb running MiXCR on the 5' RACE reads. The sample contains fewer than 750,000 distinct CDR3 sequences, 40% to 50% of which appear only once. The TCR sequence derives from a man older than 75 in good health. V is TRBV7-9 and J is TRBJ2-3, with 13 bases identical to TRBD2. The sequencing sample was made of blood. This chain's CDR3 is CASGGTSGAQPTDTQYF. CDR3 bases: TGTGCCAGCGGGGGGACTAGCGGGGCACAACCCACAGATACGCAGTATTTT.